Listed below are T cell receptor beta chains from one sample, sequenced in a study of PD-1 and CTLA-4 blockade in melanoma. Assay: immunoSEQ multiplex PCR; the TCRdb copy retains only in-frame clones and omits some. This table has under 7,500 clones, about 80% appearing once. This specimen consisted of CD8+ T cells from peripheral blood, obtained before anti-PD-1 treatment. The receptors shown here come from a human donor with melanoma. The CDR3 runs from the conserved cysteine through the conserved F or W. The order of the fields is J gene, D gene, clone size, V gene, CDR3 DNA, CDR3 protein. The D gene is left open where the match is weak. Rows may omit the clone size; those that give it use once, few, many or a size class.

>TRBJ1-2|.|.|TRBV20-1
TGCAGTGCTAGTGGCAACCCTAACTATGGCTACACCTTC
CSASGNPNYGYTF
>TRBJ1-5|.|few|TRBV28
TGTGCCAGCAGTTTAAGGAGACAGTTAAAGCCCCAGCATTTT
CASSLRRQLKPQHF
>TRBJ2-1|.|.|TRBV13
TGTGCCAGCACCCCAGGTACTAGCTACAATGAGCAGTTCTTC
CASTPGTSYNEQFF
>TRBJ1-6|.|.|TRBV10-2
TGCGCCAGCGGGTTAGACAGCTCCTATAATTCACCCCTCCACTTT
CASGLDSSYNSPLHF
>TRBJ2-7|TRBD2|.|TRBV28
TGTGCCAGCAGTTTATCGGCGGGGGTTCTCTACGAGCAGTACTTC
CASSLSAGVLYEQYF
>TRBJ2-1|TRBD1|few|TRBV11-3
TGTGCCAGCAGCCCTAGGACCGGGACAGGGGGGAATGAGCAGTTCTTC
CASSPRTGTGGNEQFF
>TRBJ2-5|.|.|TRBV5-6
TGTGCCAGCAGCTCGGGGCAGGGGTGGTTGATCTTAGAGACCCAGTACTTC
CASSSGQGWLILETQYF
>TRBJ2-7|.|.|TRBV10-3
TGTGCCATCAGCGAGGGCCTCTCCTACGAGCAGTACTTC
CAISEGLSYEQYF
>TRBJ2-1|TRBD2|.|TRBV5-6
TGTGCCAGCAGCGTTAGCGGGGGGGCGGGTGAGCAGTTCTTC
CASSVSGGAGEQFF
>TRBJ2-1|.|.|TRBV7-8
TGTGCCAGCAGCCAATCAAGTGGACCTACTTACAATGAGCAGTTCTTC
CASSQSSGPTYNEQFF
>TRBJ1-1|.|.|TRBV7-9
TGTGCCAGCAGCGAACTAACAGGACTAAACACTGAAGCTTTCTTT
CASSELTGLNTEAFF
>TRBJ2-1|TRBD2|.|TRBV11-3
TGTGCCAGCAGCTCCGTTAGCGGGAGTCTCGGTGAGCAGTTCTTC
CASSSVSGSLGEQFF
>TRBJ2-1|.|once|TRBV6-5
TGTGCCAGCACCGCGGGACTCTCCTATTACAATGAGCAGTTCTTC
CASTAGLSYYNEQFF
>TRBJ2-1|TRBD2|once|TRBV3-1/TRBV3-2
TGTGCCAGCTCCGGGGACGGGACTAGCGGGAGGGGGAGCTCCTACAATGAGCAGTTCTTC
CASSGDGTSGRGSSYNEQFF
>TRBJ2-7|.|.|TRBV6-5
TGTGCCAGCAGTTGGGGCACCTCCTACGAGCAGTACTTC
CASSWGTSYEQYF
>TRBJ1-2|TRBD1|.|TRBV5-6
TGTGCCAGCAGCTTGGGCACAGGGGGCTATTATGGCTACACCTTC
CASSLGTGGYYGYTF
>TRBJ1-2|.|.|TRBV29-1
TGCAGCGTTGAAGATTTTGGCCGAACTAACTATGGCTACACCTTC
CSVEDFGRTNYGYTF
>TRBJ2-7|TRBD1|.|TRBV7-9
TGTGCCAGCAGAGGGGGCCTCACCTACGAGCAGTACTTC
CASRGGLTYEQYF
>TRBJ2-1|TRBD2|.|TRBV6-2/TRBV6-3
TGTGCCAGCAGTTACGAGGCGGGAGGAAGTAGTGAGCAGTTCTTC
CASSYEAGGSSEQFF
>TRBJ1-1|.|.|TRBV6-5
TGTGCCAGCAGTTACCATGGGGGGGGAACTGAAGCTTTCTTT
CASSYHGGGTEAFF
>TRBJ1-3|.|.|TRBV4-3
TGCGCCAGCAGCCAAGAGTGGTCGGCGAGCTCTGGAAACACCATATATTTT
CASSQEWSASSGNTIYF
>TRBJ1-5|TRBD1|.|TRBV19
TGTGCCAGTAGTTCAGGGGGGTATAGCAATCAGCCCCAGCATTTT
CASSSGGYSNQPQHF
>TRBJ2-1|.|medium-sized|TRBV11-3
TGTGCCAGCAGCTCGGAGAACAATGAGCAGTTCTTC
CASSSENNEQFF
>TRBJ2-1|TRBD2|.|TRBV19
TGTGCCAGTAGTATTGGGGCTAGCGGGAGGCCCTACTACAATGAGCAGTTCTTC
CASSIGASGRPYYNEQFF
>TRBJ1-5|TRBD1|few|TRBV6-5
TGTGCCAGCAGCTCGGACAGGGGTAGCAATCAGCCCCAGCATTTT
CASSSDRGSNQPQHF
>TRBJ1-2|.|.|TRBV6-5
TGTGCCAGCAGTTTTGGGACCGGGGGAGTCGGCTACACCTTC
CASSFGTGGVGYTF
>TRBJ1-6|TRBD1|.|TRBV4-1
TGCGCCAGCAGCCAAGACGGGACAGGTTATTCACCCCTCCACTTT
CASSQDGTGYSPLHF
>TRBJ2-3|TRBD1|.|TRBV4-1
TGCGCCAGCGCCGAGGGACAGGGTACAGATACGCAGTATTTT
CASAEGQGTDTQYF
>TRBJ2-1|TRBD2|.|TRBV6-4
TGTGCCAGCAGTTTGGAAGCGGGGTACAATGAGCAGTTCTTC
CASSLEAGYNEQFF
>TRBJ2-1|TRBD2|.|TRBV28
TGTGCCAGCAGTTCAATGGAGGGGACTAGCTCCTACAATGAGCAGTTCTTC
CASSSMEGTSSYNEQFF
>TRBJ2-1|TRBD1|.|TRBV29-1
TGCAGCGTCGTGTGGGACAGCTACAATGAGCAGTTCTTC
CSVVWDSYNEQFF
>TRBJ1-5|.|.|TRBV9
TGTGCCAGCAGTGCCAATCCGGGCAATCAGCCCCAGCATTTT
CASSANPGNQPQHF
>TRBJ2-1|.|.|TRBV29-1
TGCAGCGTTGAAGCCGGGGCTAGCGCAGTTTACAATGAGCAGTTCTTC
CSVEAGASAVYNEQFF
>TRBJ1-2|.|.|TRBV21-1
TGTGCCAGCAGCAAAGACAGGGACTATGGCTACACCTTC
CASSKDRDYGYTF
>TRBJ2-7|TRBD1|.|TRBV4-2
TGTGCCAGCAGCCTACCCTCGGACAGGGTGTTATACTACGAGCAGTACTTC
CASSLPSDRVLYYEQYF